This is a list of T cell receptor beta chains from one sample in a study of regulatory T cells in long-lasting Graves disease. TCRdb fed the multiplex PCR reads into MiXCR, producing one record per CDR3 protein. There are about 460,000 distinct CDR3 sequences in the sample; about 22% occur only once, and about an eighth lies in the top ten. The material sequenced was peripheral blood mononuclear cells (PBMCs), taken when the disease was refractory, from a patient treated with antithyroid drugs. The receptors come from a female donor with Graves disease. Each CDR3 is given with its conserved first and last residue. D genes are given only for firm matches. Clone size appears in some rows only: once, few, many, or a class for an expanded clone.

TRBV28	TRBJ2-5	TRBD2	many	TGTGCCAGCAGTTTCATTGGACTAGCGGGGTTCCAGGGGACCCAGTACTTC	CASSFIGLAGFQGTQYF
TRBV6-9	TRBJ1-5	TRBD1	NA	TGTGCCAGCAGTTCCCTTTACAGGGGTAGCAATCAGCCCCAGCATTTT	CASSSLYRGSNQPQHF
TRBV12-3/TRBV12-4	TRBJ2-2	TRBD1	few	TGTGCCAGCAGTTCGGGACAGGTGGTTCCTAACACCGGGGAGCTGTTTTTT	CASSSGQVVPNTGELFF
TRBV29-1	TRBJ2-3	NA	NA	TGCAGCGTTGGCGACACAGGACGTCCAGATACGCAGTATTTT	CSVGDTGRPDTQYF
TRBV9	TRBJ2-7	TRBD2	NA	TGTGCCAGCAGCGGGGCTACTAGCGGGACCGGCGAGCAGTACTTC	CASSGATSGTGEQYF
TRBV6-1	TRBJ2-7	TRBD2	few	TGTGCCGGCACCATAACTAGCGGGGGCTCCTACGAGCAGTACTTC	CAGTITSGGSYEQYF
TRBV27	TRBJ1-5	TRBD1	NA	TGTGCCAGCAGTTTAAAGGGGGCTTGGAGCAATCAGCCCCAGCATTTT	CASSLKGAWSNQPQHF
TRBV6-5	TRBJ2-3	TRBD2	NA	TGTGCCAGCAGTTCGACTAGCCACAGCACAGATACGCAGTATTTT	CASSSTSHSTDTQYF
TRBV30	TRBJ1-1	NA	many	TGTGCCTGGAGTGTATGGGGGGAAGCTTTCTTT	CAWSVWGEAFF
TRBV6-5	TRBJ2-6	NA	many	TGTGCCAGCAGTTACGACAGCTCCCCCGGGGCCAACGTCCTGACTTTC	CASSYDSSPGANVLTF
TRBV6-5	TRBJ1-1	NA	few	TGTGCCAGCAGTTTAGAGACAGGTCCCAACACTGAAGCTTTCTTT	CASSLETGPNTEAFF
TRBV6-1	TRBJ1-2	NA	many	TGTGCCAGCAGTGATCTCCGGCGGGGCTATGGCTACACCTTC	CASSDLRRGYGYTF
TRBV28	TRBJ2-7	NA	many	TGTGCCAGCAGTAGGGGTCACTACGAGCAGTACTTC	CASSRGHYEQYF
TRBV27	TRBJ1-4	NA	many	TGTGCCAGCAGTGCACAACACACGGGGGGTAATGAAAAACTGTTTTTT	CASSAQHTGGNEKLFF
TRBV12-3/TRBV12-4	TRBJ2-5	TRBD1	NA	TGTGCCAGCACCCAGACAGGGTTGTCTCAGTACTTC	CASTQTGLSQYF
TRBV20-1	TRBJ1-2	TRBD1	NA	TGCAGTGCTAGCCACAGGGGGCTTAACTATGGCTACACCTTC	CSASHRGLNYGYTF
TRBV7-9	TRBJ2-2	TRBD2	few	TGTGCCAGCAGCTTCAGCGGGAGGGCCGTTGGCGGGGAGCTGTTTTTT	CASSFSGRAVGGELFF
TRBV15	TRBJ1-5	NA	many	TGTGCCACCAGCAGACTTTCGCAGGGGTCTAGGCAGCCCCAGCATTTT	CATSRLSQGSRQPQHF
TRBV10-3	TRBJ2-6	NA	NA	TGTGCCACCCAAGACGGAAGCTCTGGGGCCAACGTCCTGACTTTC	CATQDGSSGANVLTF
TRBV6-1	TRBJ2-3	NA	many	TGTGCCAGCAGGATACCAGGCACAGATACGCAGTATTTT	CASRIPGTDTQYF
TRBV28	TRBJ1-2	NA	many	TGTGCCAGCAGTTATGTAGGAGGGCGATTGGATGGCTACACCTTC	CASSYVGGRLDGYTF
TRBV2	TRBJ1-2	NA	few	TGTGCCAGCTTGGGGGGAAGGCTGGACTATGGCTACACCTTC	CASLGGRLDYGYTF
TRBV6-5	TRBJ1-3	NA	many	TGTGCCAGCAGTTACTCTCCAGGGGATAGGAACACCATATATTTT	CASSYSPGDRNTIYF
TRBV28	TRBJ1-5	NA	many	TGTGCCAGCAGTTTGCCAGGGATGGATCAGCCCCAGCATTTT	CASSLPGMDQPQHF
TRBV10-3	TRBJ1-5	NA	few	TGTGCCATCAGTGGGGATGGTGGCAATCAGCCCCAGCATTTT	CAISGDGGNQPQHF
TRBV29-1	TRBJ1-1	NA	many	TGCAGCGTACACAGAGGTATTGGCGCGTTCATGAACACTGAAGCTTTCTTT	CSVHRGIGAFMNTEAFF
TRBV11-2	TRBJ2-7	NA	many	TGTGCCAGCAGCCCTGCCGCCTACGAGCAGTACTTC	CASSPAAYEQYF
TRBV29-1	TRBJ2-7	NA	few	TGCAGCGTTGAGGAGGGAGGCGAGCAGTACTTC	CSVEEGGEQYF
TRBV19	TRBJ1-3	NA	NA	TGTGCCAGTAGTCCGGCCCCAGGGAACTCTGGAAACACCATATATTTT	CASSPAPGNSGNTIYF
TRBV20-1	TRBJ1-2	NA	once	TGCAGTGCTACCTCCCGCAGAAGGACGAGCTATGGCTACACCTTC	CSATSRRRTSYGYTF
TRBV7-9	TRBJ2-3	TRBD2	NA	TGTGCCAGCAGCACCCGAGCGGGGGGGATAGATACGCAGTATTTT	CASSTRAGGIDTQYF